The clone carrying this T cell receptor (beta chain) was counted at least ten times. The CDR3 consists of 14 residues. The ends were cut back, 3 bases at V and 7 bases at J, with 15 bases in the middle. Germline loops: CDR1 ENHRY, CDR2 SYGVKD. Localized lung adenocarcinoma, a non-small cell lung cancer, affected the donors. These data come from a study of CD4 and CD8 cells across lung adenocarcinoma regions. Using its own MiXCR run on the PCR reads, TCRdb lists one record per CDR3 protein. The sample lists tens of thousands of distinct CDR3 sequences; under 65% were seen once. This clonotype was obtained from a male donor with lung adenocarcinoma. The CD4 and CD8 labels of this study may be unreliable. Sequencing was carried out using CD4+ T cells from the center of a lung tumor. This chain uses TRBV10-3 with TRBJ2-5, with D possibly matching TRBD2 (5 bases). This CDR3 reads CAISERGPGGTQYF. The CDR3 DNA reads TGTGCCATCAGTGAACGCGGACCCGGAGGGACCCAGTACTTC.